This T cell receptor beta chain was identified in a study of human T cells and chemical hapten exposure. Study summary: Yields of TCR per sample differed, chiefly owing to small differences in pooled library volume.

Time point specified: patch test 1, 2 weeks after DPC sensitization. Treatment: therapeutic diphenylcyclopropenone sensitization with weekly scalp DPC. CDR3 length equals 12 residues. V gave up 1 base and J gave up 8 bases, with 8 bases separating them. CDR1 is SEHNR and CDR2 is FQNEAQ in the germline V gene (reference sequence). Unique molecular identifiers were linked by the library to individual cDNA molecules. TCRdb reanalysed the RACE reads using MiXCR and keeps one entry per CDR3 protein. The sample contains tens of thousands of distinct CDR3 sequences, about 9.3% of which appear only once. This material consisted of whole blood, taken in connection with sensitization to the hapten diphenylcyclopropenone (DPC). This sequence was found in a woman in her 40s with alopecia areata. Some clones in this sample may be carry-over from other donors' samples. The chain uses TRBV7-9 and TRBJ1-1; the D gene is possibly TRBD1 (6 bases). This CDR3 reads CASSLDDREAFF. In nucleotides, the CDR3 is TGTGCCAGCAGCTTAGACGACAGGGAAGCTTTCTTT.